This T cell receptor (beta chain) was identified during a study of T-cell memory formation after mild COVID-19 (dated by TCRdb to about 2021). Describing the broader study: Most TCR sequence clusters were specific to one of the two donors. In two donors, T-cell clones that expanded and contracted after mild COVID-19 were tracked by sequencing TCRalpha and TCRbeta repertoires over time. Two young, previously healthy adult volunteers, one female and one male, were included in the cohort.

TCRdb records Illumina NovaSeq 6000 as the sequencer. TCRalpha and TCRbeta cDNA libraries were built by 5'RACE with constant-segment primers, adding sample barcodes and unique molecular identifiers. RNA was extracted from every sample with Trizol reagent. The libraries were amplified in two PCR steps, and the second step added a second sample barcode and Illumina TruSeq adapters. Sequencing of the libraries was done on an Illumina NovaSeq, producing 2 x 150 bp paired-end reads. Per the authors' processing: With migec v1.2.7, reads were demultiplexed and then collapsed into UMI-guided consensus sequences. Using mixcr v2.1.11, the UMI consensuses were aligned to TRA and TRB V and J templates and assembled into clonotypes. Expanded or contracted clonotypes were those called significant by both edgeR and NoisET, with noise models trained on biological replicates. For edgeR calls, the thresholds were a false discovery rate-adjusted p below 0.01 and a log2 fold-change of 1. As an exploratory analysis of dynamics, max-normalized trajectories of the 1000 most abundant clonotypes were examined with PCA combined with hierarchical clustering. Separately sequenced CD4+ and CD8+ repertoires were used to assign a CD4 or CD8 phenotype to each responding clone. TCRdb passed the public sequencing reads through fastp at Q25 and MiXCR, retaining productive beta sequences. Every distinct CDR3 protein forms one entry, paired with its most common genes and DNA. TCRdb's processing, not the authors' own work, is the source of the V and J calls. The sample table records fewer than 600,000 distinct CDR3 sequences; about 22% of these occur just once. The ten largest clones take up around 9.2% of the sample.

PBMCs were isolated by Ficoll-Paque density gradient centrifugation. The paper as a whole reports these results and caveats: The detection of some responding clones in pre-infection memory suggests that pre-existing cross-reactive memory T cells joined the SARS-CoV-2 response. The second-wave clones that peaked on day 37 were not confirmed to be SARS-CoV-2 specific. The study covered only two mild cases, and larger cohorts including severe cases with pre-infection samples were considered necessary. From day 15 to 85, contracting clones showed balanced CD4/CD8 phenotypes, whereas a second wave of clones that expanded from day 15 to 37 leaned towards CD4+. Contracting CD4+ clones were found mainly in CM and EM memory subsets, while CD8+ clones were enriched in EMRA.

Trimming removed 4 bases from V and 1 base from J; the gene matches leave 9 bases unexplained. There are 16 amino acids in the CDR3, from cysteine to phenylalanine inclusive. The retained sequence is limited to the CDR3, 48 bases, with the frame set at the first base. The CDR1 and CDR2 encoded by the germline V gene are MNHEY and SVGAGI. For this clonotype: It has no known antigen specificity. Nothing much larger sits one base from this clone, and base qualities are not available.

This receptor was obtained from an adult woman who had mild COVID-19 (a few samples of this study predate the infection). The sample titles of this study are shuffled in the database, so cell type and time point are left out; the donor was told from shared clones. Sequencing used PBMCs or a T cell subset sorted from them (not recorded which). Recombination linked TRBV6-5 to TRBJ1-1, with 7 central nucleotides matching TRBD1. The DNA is TGTGCCAGCAGTTCCTCCAGACAGGGAGCGAACACTGAAGCTTTCTTT. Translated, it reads CASSSSRQGANTEAFF.